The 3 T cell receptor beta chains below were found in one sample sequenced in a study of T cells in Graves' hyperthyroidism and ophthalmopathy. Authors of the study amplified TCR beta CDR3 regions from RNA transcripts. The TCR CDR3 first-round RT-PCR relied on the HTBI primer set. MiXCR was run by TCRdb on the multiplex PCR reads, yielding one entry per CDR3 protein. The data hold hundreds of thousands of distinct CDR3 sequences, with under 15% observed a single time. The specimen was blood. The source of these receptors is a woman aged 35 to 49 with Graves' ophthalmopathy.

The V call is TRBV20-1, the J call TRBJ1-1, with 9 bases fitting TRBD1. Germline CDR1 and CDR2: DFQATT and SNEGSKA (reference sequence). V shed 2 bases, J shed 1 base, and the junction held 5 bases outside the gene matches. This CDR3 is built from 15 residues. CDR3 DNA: TGCAGTGCTAGACCCAGGACAGGGGCGAACACTGAAGCTTTCTTT. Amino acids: CSARPRTGANTEAFF.

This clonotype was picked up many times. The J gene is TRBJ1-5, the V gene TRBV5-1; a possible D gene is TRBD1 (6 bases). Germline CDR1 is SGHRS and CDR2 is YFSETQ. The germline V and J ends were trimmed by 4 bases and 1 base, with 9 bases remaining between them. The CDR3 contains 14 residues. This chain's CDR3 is CASSQTGSNQPQHF. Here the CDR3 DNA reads TGCGCCAGCAGCCAGACAGGCAGCAATCAGCCCCAGCATTTT.

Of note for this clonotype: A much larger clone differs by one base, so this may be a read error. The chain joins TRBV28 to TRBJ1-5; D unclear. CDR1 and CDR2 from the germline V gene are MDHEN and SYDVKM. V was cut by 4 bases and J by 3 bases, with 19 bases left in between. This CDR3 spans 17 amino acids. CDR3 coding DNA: TGTGCCAGCAGTTCGATCGAGACACTTATACTCAATCAGCCCCAGCATTTT. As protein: CASSSIETLILNQPQHF.